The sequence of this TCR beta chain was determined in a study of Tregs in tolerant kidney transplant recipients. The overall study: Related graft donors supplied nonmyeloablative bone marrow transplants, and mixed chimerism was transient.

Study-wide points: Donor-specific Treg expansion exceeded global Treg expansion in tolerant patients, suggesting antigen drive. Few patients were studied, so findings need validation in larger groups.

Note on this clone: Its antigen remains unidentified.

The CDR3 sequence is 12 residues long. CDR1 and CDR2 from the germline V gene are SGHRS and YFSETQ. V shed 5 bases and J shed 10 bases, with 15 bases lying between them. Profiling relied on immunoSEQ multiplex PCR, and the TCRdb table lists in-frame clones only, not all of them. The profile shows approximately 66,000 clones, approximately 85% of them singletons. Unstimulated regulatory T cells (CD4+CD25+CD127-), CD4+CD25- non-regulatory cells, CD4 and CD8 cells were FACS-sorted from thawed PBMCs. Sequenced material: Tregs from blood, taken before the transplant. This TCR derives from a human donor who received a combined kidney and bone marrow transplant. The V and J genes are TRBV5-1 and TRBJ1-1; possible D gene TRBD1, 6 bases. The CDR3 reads CASRPQTGGAFF. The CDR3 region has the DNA TGCGCCAGCAGACCTCAGACAGGAGGAGCTTTCTTT. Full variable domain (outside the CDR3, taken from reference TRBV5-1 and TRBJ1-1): KAGVTQTPRYLIKTRGQQVTLSCSPISGHRSVSWYQQTPGQGLQFLFEYFSETQRNKGNFPGRFSGRQFSNSRSEMNVSTLELGDSALYLCASRPQTGGAFFGQGTRLTVV.